One sample yielded the 28 T cell receptor beta chains listed below, sequenced in a study of blood T cell repertoires in COVID-19. Profiling relied on immunoSEQ multiplex PCR, and the TCRdb table lists in-frame clones only, not all of them. Here the sample spans about 440,000 clones, approximately 89% being singletons. The sequenced sample consisted of peripheral blood. All receptors come from a woman in her 50s with COVID-19, enrolled during active disease.

The J gene is TRBJ2-1, the V gene TRBV2; possibly TRBD2 for D (5 bases). V was clipped by 10 bases and J by 7 bases, with 20 bases between them. The CDR3 runs to 14 residues. Per the germline V gene, CDR1 is SNHLY and CDR2 is FYNNEI. The CDR3 coding sequence is TGTGCCACCTCTTTGGCGCTAGCCACGAATGAGCAGTTCTTC. Translating it yields CATSLALATNEQFF.

This chain uses TRBV5-6 with TRBJ1-1; tentative D call: TRBD1 (5 bases). V was clipped by 4 bases and J by 7 bases, with 11 bases between them. CDR1 and CDR2 from the germline V gene are SGHDT and YYEEEE. CDR3 length equals 12 residues. The CDR3: CASSDQTDEAFF. CDR3 DNA: TGTGCCAGCAGCGATCAGACAGATGAAGCTTTCTTT.

This chain connects TRBV9 to TRBJ1-2, with 12 bases aligning to TRBD1. The junction had 6 bases not matched to a gene; V was cut back by 4 bases and J by 8 bases. The CDR3 loop spans 14 amino acids. CDR1 SGDLS and CDR2 YYNGEE come from the germline V gene. In nucleotides, the CDR3 is TGTGCCAGCAGCTCGGGACAGGGGGCACGGGGCTACACCTTC. It codes for CASSSGQGARGYTF.

With regard to this clone: The sample holds other DNA sequences that translate to the same CDR3. The CDR3 loop is CASSRDRAYEQYF. In DNA, the CDR3 is TGTGCCAGCAGCAGGGACAGGGCCTACGAGCAGTACTTC. The chain is built from TRBV12-3 or TRBV12-4 and TRBJ2-7; 9 positions agree with TRBD1. The CDR3 is 13 amino acids. Trimming at V came to 6 bases and at J to 2 bases, leaving 2 bases not matched to a gene.

This clone has only one observation. The rearrangement uses TRBV5-4 and TRBJ1-5; D unclear. CDR3 length: 14 amino acids. Per germline, CDR1 SGHNT and CDR2 YYREEE (reference sequence). With 2 bases removed from V and 4 bases from J, the gap between germline ends came to 10 bases. The CDR3 sequence is CASSFVLENQPQHF. The CDR3 nucleotides are TGTGCCAGCAGCTTCGTGTTAGAAAATCAGCCCCAGCATTTT.

V gene TRBV14 combines with J gene TRBJ1-1; a possible D gene is TRBD1 (5 bases). This CDR3 spans 13 amino acids. V lost 6 bases to trimming and J lost 2 bases, with 10 bases between them. CDR1 and CDR2 from the germline V gene are SGHDN and FVKESK. This chain's CDR3 is CASRLTANTEAFF. The CDR3 bases are TGTGCCAGCAGGCTGACAGCAAACACTGAAGCTTTCTTT.

The chain joins TRBV5-6 to TRBJ2-3, with 9 bases matching TRBD1. The CDR3 spans 14 residues. The germline V gene has CDR1 SGHDT and CDR2 YYEEEE. The V segment lost 3 bases and the J segment 5 bases; nucleotides outside the gene matches: 4. The CDR3 DNA follows: TGTGCCAGCAGCTGGACAGGGGTGGAAGATACGCAGTATTTT. Protein sequence: CASSWTGVEDTQYF.

The rearrangement uses TRBV27 and TRBJ2-3; D gene ambiguous. This CDR3 is 15 amino acids long. V was clipped by 5 bases and J by 2 bases, with 14 bases between them. Germline CDR1 reads MNHEY; CDR2 reads SMNVEV (reference sequence). CDR3 sequence (DNA): TGTGCCAGCAGTCTGGAAGCTAGTATCACAGATACGCAGTATTTT. Amino acids: CASSLEASITDTQYF.

The genes are TRBV5-1 and TRBJ1-5; D ambiguous. Per germline, CDR1 SGHRS and CDR2 YFSETQ. The CDR3 has 14 residues. The V and J ends lost 4 bases and 6 bases respectively, with 14 bases between them. The CDR3 DNA reads as TGCGCCAGCAGCCCGGGAATCGAGGGTCAGCCCCAGCATTTT. This sequence encodes CASSPGIEGQPQHF.

The CDR3 protein is CASSILGSQGGYTF. CDR3 coding DNA: TGTGCCAGTAGTATCCTAGGCTCCCAGGGGGGCTACACCTTC. The gene calls are TRBV19 and TRBJ1-2; TRBD1 is a possible D gene (6 bases). Germline CDR1 LNHDA, CDR2 SQIVND (reference sequence). CDR3 length: 14 residues. Trimming shortened V by 3 bases and J by 8 bases, and 16 bases separated the two germline ends.

Remarks on this clone: The sample holds other DNA sequences that translate to the same CDR3. The gene calls are TRBV5-1 and TRBJ1-2; 7 bases agree with TRBD1. Germline CDR1 and CDR2: SGHRS and YFSETQ. CDR3 length: 14 residues. With V trimmed by 1 base and J by 1 base, 1 base remained unmatched. In DNA form, the CDR3 reads TGCGCCAGCAGCTTGACAGGGGATAACTATGGCTACACCTTC. It codes for CASSLTGDNYGYTF.

The chain couples TRBV19 to TRBJ1-3; no clear D gene. The CDR3 is 15 residues long. Germline V gene data show CDR1 as LNHDA and CDR2 as SQIVND (reference sequence). V was shortened by 0 bases and J by 0 bases, with 6 bases between the two germline ends. The CDR3 DNA sequence: TGTGCCAGTAGTATAGATCACGGCTCTGGAAACACCATATATTTT. This sequence encodes CASSIDHGSGNTIYF.

The chain has TRBV5-1 and TRBJ1-1, with 7 bases identical to TRBD1. This CDR3 is 13 amino acids long. Germline CDR1 SGHRS, CDR2 YFSETQ. The ends lost 3 bases at V and 5 bases at J; junction bases unmatched: 4. The DNA of the CDR3 is TGCGCCAGCAGCTCGACAGGGCAGACTGAAGCTTTCTTT. This codes for CASSSTGQTEAFF.

Only one count was recorded for this clone. The gene calls are TRBV9 and TRBJ2-4; 7 nucleotides line up with TRBD1. The germline CDR1 and CDR2 sequences are SGDLS and YYNGEE. After removal of 5 bases from V and 5 bases from J, the junction contained 4 bases not matched to a gene. The CDR3 is 13 amino acids. CDR3 bases: TGTGCCAGCAGTGGGACAGACCAAAACATTCAGTACTTC. The encoded protein is CASSGTDQNIQYF.

V and J are TRBV11-3 and TRBJ2-2; 8 bases fit TRBD2. J was trimmed by 3 bases and V by 4 bases; bases with no gene match: 4. The CDR3 consists of 15 residues. Germline V lookup: CDR1 SGHNT, CDR2 YENEEA. For the CDR3, the DNA is TGTGCCAGCAGCTCCTCGGGGGGGGACACCGGGGAGCTGTTTTTT. It codes for CASSSSGGDTGELFF. Drawing the rest from reference TRBV11-3 and TRBJ2-2, the complete variable domain is EAGVVQSPRYKIIEKKQPVAFWCNPISGHNTLYWYLQNLGQGPELLIRYENEEAVDDSQLPKDRFSAERLKGVDSTLKIQPAELGDSAVYLCASSSSGGDTGELFFGEGSRLTVL.

A single count supports this clone. This chain uses TRBV5-5 with TRBJ1-1, with a weak D call TRBD1 (5 bases). The germline gives CDR1 SGHKS, CDR2 YYEKEE (reference sequence). CDR3 length equals 14 residues. With 3 bases removed from V and 5 bases from J, the gap between germline ends came to 14 bases. CDR3 residues: CASSWRQTGTEAFF. In DNA form, the CDR3 reads TGTGCCAGCAGCTGGAGACAGACCGGGACTGAAGCTTTCTTT.

The rearrangement uses TRBV29-1 and TRBJ1-2; D may be TRBD1 (6 bases). Trimming shortened V by 6 bases and J by 6 bases, and 11 bases separated the two germline ends. The CDR3 covers 11 residues. CDR1 is SQVTM and CDR2 is ANQGSEA in the germline V gene. The CDR3 bases are TGCAGCGTAGGGGGGGAACATGGCTACACCTTC. This encodes CSVGGEHGYTF.

The chain combines TRBV5-4 with TRBJ2-4, with D perhaps matching TRBD2 (6 bases). Trimming cost V 4 bases and J 5 bases, with 13 bases left between them. Germline loops: CDR1 SGHNT, CDR2 YYREEE (reference sequence). This CDR3 has 14 amino acids. The CDR3 region has the DNA TGTGCCAGCAGCCTCCCCGGGAGCCAAAACATTCAGTACTTC. Its protein product is CASSLPGSQNIQYF.

V and J are TRBV11-2 and TRBJ2-5, with D perhaps matching TRBD2 (5 bases). The germline CDR1 and CDR2 sequences are SGHAT and FQNNGV. The V gene lost 1 base and the J gene lost 4 bases, with 7 bases spanning the gap. This CDR3 is built from 13 residues. CDR3 loop: CASSLASGETQYF. For the CDR3, the DNA is TGTGCCAGCAGCTTAGCGAGCGGAGAGACCCAGTACTTC.

The sample holds a few counts of this clone. This CDR3 is CASSSGLAVDEQYF. Written as DNA, the CDR3 is TGTGCCAGCAGTTCGGGACTAGCGGTCGACGAGCAGTACTTC. The V and J genes are TRBV13 and TRBJ2-7, with 11 bases that match TRBD2. The trim removed 6 bases at V and 5 bases at J, leaving 6 bases unmatched. CDR1 is PRHDT and CDR2 is FYEKMQ in the germline V gene (reference sequence). This CDR3 spans 14 amino acids.

V is TRBV29-1 and J is TRBJ2-3; 12 bases map to TRBD2. V lost 3 bases and J lost 3; bases outside the gene matches: 7. The germline gives CDR1 SQVTM, CDR2 ANQGSEA. The CDR3 has 16 amino acids. CDR3 amino acids: CSVDELAGGKTDTQYF. The DNA of the CDR3 is TGCAGCGTTGATGAACTAGCGGGGGGCAAGACAGATACGCAGTATTTT.

V and J are TRBV5-1 and TRBJ1-1; 8 bases are a match to TRBD1. V lost 3 bases to trimming and J lost 1 base; unmatched junction nucleotides: 2. The CDR3 loop spans 14 amino acids. CDR1 and CDR2 from the germline V gene are SGHRS and YFSETQ. The DNA for the CDR3 is TGCGCCAGCAGCTGGGACAGGCCGAACACTGAAGCTTTCTTT. Translating gives CASSWDRPNTEAFF.

This sequence joins TRBV19 and TRBJ2-3; 11 positions match TRBD2. Losses at the gene ends were 5 bases for V and 6 bases for J; bases not matched to a gene: 4. Germline-derived CDR1 and CDR2 are LNHDA and SQIVND (reference sequence). The CDR3 has 14 amino acids. In DNA form, the CDR3 reads TGTGCCAGTAGTTCTTTAGCGGGAGGGGATACGCAGTATTTT. The encoded protein is CASSSLAGGDTQYF.

The CDR3 DNA reads TGTGCCGGGCCGCAGGCTGGACAAAACGAGCAGTACTTC. Its protein is CAGPQAGQNEQYF. The chain has TRBV27 and TRBJ2-7; D possibly corresponds to TRBD1 (5 bases). The germline V and J ends were trimmed by 11 bases and 5 bases, with 19 bases remaining between them. From germline, CDR1 is MNHEY and CDR2 SMNVEV (reference sequence). This CDR3 is built from 13 residues.

The chain links TRBV3-1 (or the pseudogene TRBV3-2) to TRBJ1-5; no clear D. CDR3 length equals 14 residues. CDR1 is LGHDT and CDR2 is YNNKEL in the germline V gene (reference sequence). Trimming took 2 bases from V and 0 from J, leaving 5 bases between them. CDR3 nucleotide sequence: TGTGCCAGCAGCCAACTTTATAGCAATCAGCCCCAGCATTTT. It is translated as CASSQLYSNQPQHF.

This rearrangement joins TRBV6-5 to TRBJ1-4; D remains unclear. The CDR3 runs 13 residues. The V end was cut by 10 bases, the J end by 6 bases, with 15 bases between. Germline loops: CDR1 MNHEY, CDR2 SVGAGI. In DNA form, the CDR3 reads TGTGCCACCCGACCCGGAGAGGATGAAAAACTGTTTTTT. Its protein is CATRPGEDEKLFF.

A word on this clone: Distinct nucleotide sequences in the sample also encode this CDR3. The V call is TRBV12-3 or TRBV12-4, the J call TRBJ1-2; D may be TRBD1 (5 bases). This CDR3 is 13 amino acids long. V lost 6 bases and J lost 2, with 10 bases in between. CDR3 protein: CASSRQPNYGYTF. The CDR3 DNA reads TGTGCCAGCAGCCGACAGCCCAACTATGGCTACACCTTC.

This sequence joins TRBV9 and TRBJ2-7, with D tentatively TRBD2 (5 bases). Germline V gene lookup returns CDR1 SGDLS and CDR2 YYNGEE. V dropped 4 bases and J dropped 3 bases, with 14 bases sitting between them. The CDR3 loop spans 14 amino acids. CDR3 protein: CASSPEGGRYEQYF. For the CDR3, the DNA is TGTGCCAGCAGCCCCGAGGGTGGGCGCTACGAGCAGTACTTC.